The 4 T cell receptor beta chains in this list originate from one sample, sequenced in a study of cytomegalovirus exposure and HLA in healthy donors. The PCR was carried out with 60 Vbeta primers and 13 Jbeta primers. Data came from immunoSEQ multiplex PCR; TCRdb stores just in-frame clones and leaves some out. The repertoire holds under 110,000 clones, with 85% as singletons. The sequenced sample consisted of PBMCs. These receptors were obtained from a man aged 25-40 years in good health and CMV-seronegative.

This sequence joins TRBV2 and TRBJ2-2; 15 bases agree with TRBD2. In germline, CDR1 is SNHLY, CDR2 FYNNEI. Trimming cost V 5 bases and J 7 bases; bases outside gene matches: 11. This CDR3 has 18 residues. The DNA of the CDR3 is TGTGCCAGCAGTTCCCGGACTAGCGGGAGGGCCAAGGACGGGGAGCTGTTTTTT. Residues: CASSSRTSGRAKDGELFF.

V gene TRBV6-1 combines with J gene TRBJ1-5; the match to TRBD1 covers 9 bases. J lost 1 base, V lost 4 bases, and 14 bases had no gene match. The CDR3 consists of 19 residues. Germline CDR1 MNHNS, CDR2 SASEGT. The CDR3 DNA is TGTGCCAGCAGTGCCCGGACAGGGGCCGCCTTTCTGAGCAATCAGCCCCAGCATTTT. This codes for CASSARTGAAFLSNQPQHF.

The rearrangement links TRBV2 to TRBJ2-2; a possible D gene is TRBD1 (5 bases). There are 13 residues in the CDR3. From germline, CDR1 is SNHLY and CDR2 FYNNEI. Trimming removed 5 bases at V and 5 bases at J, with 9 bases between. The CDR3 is CASSIRQTGELFF. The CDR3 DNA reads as TGTGCCAGCAGTATAAGACAGACCGGGGAGCTGTTTTTT.

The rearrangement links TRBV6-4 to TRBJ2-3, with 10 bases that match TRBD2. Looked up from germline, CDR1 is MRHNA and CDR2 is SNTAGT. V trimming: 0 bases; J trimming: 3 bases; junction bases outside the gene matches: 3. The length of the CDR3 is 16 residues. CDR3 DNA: TGTGCCAGCAGTGACTCGATAGCGGGGGGTACAGATACGCAGTATTTT. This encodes CASSDSIAGGTDTQYF.